The 14 T cell receptor beta chains below all came from one sample that was sequenced in a study of blood T cell repertoires in COVID-19. The table came from immunoSEQ multiplex PCR; TCRdb's copy has only in-frame clones and leaves some out. Here the sample spans over 300,000 clones, about 83% being singletons. Specimen: peripheral blood. The receptors here all came from a woman in her forties or fifties with acute or convalescent COVID-19.

The chain employs TRBV7-2 and TRBJ2-7; 7 nucleotides line up with TRBD2. Germline lookup yields CDR1 SGHTA and CDR2 FQGNSA. The ends lost 3 bases at V and 3 bases at J; junction bases unmatched: 8. This CDR3 is 15 amino acids long. CDR3 coding DNA: TGTGCCAGCAGCTTGGGCGCGGGAGTATTCTACGAGCAGTACTTC. Protein product: CASSLGAGVFYEQYF.

The chain links TRBV5-4 to TRBJ1-2; 8 nucleotides agree with TRBD1. The germline V gene has CDR1 SGHNT and CDR2 YYREEE (reference sequence). V trimming: 4 bases; J trimming: 7 bases; junction bases outside the gene matches: 12. The CDR3 spans 15 residues. CDR3 in amino acids: CASSPKGRGRGGYTF. DNA of the CDR3: TGTGCCAGCAGCCCTAAGGGCAGGGGGCGAGGTGGCTACACCTTC.

This clone is a singleton in its sample. The chain carries TRBV2 and TRBJ1-5; tentative D call: TRBD1 (6 bases). The V gene lost 6 bases and the J gene lost 6 bases, with 12 bases spanning the gap. Germline V gene lookup returns CDR1 SNHLY and CDR2 FYNNEI. The CDR3 runs to 13 residues. Here the CDR3 DNA reads TGTGCCAGCAGAGAGGGGGAAACTCAGCCCCAGCATTTT. As protein: CASREGETQPQHF. The variable domain in full, with the rest retrieved from reference TRBV2 and TRBJ1-5, is EPEVTQTPSHQVTQMGQEVILRCVPISNHLYFYWYRQILGQKVEFLVSFYNNEISEKSEIFDDQFSVERPDGSNFTLKIRSTKLEDSAMYFCASREGETQPQHFGDGTRLSIL.

The rearrangement links TRBV12-3 or TRBV12-4 to TRBJ2-5, with TRBD1 as a possible D gene (5 bases). The CDR3 totals 13 residues. V gave up 6 bases and J gave up 8 bases, with 16 bases separating them. CDR3 coding DNA: TGTGCCAGCAGGGAAGACAGCCGAGAAACCCAGTACTTC. This codes for CASREDSRETQYF.

The table lists this clone with a few counts. This chain connects TRBV9 to TRBJ2-2, with 7 bases fitting TRBD2. The CDR3 length is 16 residues. Germline trimming cut 4 bases from V and 0 bases from J; bases unmatched to any gene: 6. CDR1 and CDR2 (germline): SGDLS, YYNGEE. CDR3: CASSPGGFANTGELFF. CDR3 DNA: TGTGCCAGCAGCCCCGGGGGGTTCGCGAACACCGGGGAGCTGTTTTTT. Together with reference TRBV9 and TRBJ2-2, the CDR3 gives the full variable domain: DSGVTQTPKHLITATGQRVTLRCSPRSGDLSVYWYQQSLDQGLQFLIQYYNGEERAKGNILERFSAQQFPDLHSELNLSSLELGDSALYFCASSPGGFANTGELFFGEGSRLTVL.

Of note for this clone: Different DNA sequences within this sample yield the same CDR3. CDR3: CASSLSGRSYNEQFF. The DNA of the CDR3 is TGTGCCAGCAGCTTAAGCGGGAGGTCCTACAATGAGCAGTTCTTC. This chain uses TRBV9 with TRBJ2-1; TRBD2 aligns across 9 bases. CDR3 length: 15 amino acids. Unmatched junction bases numbered 3, after V lost 4 bases and J lost 1 base. CDR1 and CDR2 (germline): SGDLS, YYNGEE.

The chain has TRBV5-6 and TRBJ1-2; possibly TRBD1 for D (5 bases). V gave up 4 bases and J gave up 3 bases, with 16 bases separating them. Looked up from germline, CDR1 is SGHDT and CDR2 is YYEEEE. CDR3 size: 15 residues. The chain's CDR3 is CASSLGGTTYYGYTF. DNA for the CDR3: TGTGCCAGCAGCCTGGGGGGGACTACATACTATGGCTACACCTTC.

This clone was seen only a few times. This chain links TRBV5-1 with TRBJ1-1; possible D gene TRBD1, 5 bases. This CDR3 is 15 amino acids long. The V gene lost 6 bases and the J gene lost 5 bases, with 20 bases spanning the gap. Germline lookup yields CDR1 SGHRS and CDR2 YFSETQ. The CDR3 here is CASTLIGGSGTEAFF. The DNA of the CDR3 is TGCGCCAGCACCCTGATCGGGGGGTCAGGTACTGAAGCTTTCTTT.

The chain combines TRBV7-3 with TRBJ1-6; maybe TRBD1 (5 bases). The V gene lost 6 bases and the J gene lost 8 bases, with 17 bases spanning the gap. The CDR3 is 15 residues long. Germline V gene data show CDR1 as SGHTA and CDR2 as FQGTGA. The CDR3 DNA reads as TGTGCCAGCAGTTCAACGGGAGGGGCGCATTCACCCCTCCACTTT. Its protein product is CASSSTGGAHSPLHF.

This rearrangement joins TRBV24-1 to TRBJ1-5; possibly TRBD1 for D (6 bases). This CDR3 comprises 17 residues. Trimming shortened V by 2 bases and J by 0 bases, and 13 bases separated the two germline ends. Germline V lookup: CDR1 KGHDR, CDR2 SFDVKD. CDR3 sequence: CATSDSQGGYSNQPQHF. The CDR3 DNA is TGTGCCACCAGTGATTCTCAAGGGGGATATAGCAATCAGCCCCAGCATTTT.

The chain employs TRBV7-8 and TRBJ1-2; 9 bases align to TRBD1. Germline loops: CDR1 SGHVS, CDR2 FQNEAQ. The CDR3 loop spans 17 amino acids. Trimming took 1 base from V and 4 from J; bases not matched to a gene: 10. The CDR3 DNA sequence: TGTGCCAGCAGCTTAGGACAGGGGGAACTGGGGAGCTATGGCTACACCTTC. This translates into CASSLGQGELGSYGYTF.

CDR3 nucleotide sequence: TGTGCCAGCAGCTTACAGGGGGCTGATGGCTACACCTTC. Protein product: CASSLQGADGYTF. The gene calls are TRBV5-4 and TRBJ1-2; TRBD1 aligns across 9 bases. Germline CDR1 reads SGHNT; CDR2 reads YYREEE (reference sequence). The CDR3 extends over 13 amino acids. The ends lost 2 bases at V and 6 bases at J; junction bases unmatched: 2.

The chain recombines TRBV28 with TRBJ1-2; 8 nucleotides line up with TRBD1. The CDR3 extends over 12 amino acids. V lost 6 bases and J lost 8; bases outside the gene matches: 5. Germline assignment: CDR1 MDHEN and CDR2 SYDVKM. DNA for the CDR3: TGTGCCAGCAGCGACAGGGGTCGCGGCTACACCTTC. This encodes CASSDRGRGYTF.

This clone was seen only once. The gene calls are TRBV6-2 or TRBV6-3 and TRBJ2-7; unclear D gene. Germline assignment: CDR1 MNHEY and CDR2 SVGEGT. Trimming left V 2 bases short and J 3 bases short, with 11 bases between. The CDR3 sequence is 14 residues long. The CDR3, as DNA: TGTGCCAGCAGTTACACGGTCCCTCTCTACGAGCAGTACTTC. Residues: CASSYTVPLYEQYF.